This T cell receptor (beta chain) was identified during a study of read filtering for tumor transcriptome and immune sequencing. At the level of the study: About 8 patients were R-ISS I, about 16 were R-ISS II, roughly seven were R-ISS III.

This clonotype was counted ten times or more. The CDR3 loop spans 14 amino acids. With 3 bases clipped from V and 6 bases from J, the junction kept 4 bases outside the gene matches. Germline loops: CDR1 SGHAT, CDR2 FQDESV (reference sequence). This library used roughly 0.4 ug RNA and molecular barcoded adaptors spanning alpha/delta and beta/gamma chains. TCRdb independently ran MiXCR on the reads; one entry per CDR3 protein. The sample gives about 37,000 distinct CDR3 sequences, roughly 13% of which show up once; more than 30% is in the top ten. The TCR originated in a donor aged 40 or over with multiple myeloma. The rearrangement uses TRBV11-1 and TRBJ2-2; 7 bases agree with TRBD1. Sequencing was done on a sample of a population of CD138-negative cells sorted from bone marrow. The CDR3 region has the DNA TGTGCCAGCAGCTTCGACAGGGTTTCCGGGGAGCTGTTTTTT. Its translation: CASSFDRVSGELFF.